The 6 T cell receptor beta chains below come from one sample, sequenced in a study of neurological immune-mediated disorders. TCRdb reprocessed the 5' RACE reads with MiXCR, giving one entry per CDR3 protein. The data contain 65,000 to 90,000 distinct CDR3 sequences, about 3% of them singletons. The specimen sequenced was PBMCs. These receptors originate from a woman aged 45-65 years with multiple sclerosis.

This clonotype was observed many times. J is TRBJ2-5 and V is TRBV11-2; 9 bases agree with TRBD2. Germline loops: CDR1 SGHAT, CDR2 FQNNGV. The ends lost 3 bases at V and 2 bases at J; junction bases unmatched: 4. This CDR3 has 15 residues. The CDR3 spells CASSFSGGEQETQYF. CDR3 bases: TGTGCCAGCAGCTTTAGCGGGGGAGAACAAGAGACCCAGTACTTC.

This clonotype was recorded many times. This may arise from a read error, as a much more abundant clone is one base away. The chain recombines TRBV12-3 or TRBV12-4 with TRBJ1-6; D is undetermined. V lost 3 bases, J lost 4 bases, and 7 bases lay in between. The CDR3 spans 14 residues. The CDR3 loop reads CASSLGKYNSPLHF. The CDR3 coding sequence is TGTGCCAGCAGTTTGGGAAAATATAATTCACCCCTCCACTTT.

This clonotype was detected many times. The V call is TRBV20-1, the J call TRBJ2-3; D may be TRBD2 (6 bases). The V and J ends lost 2 bases and 1 base respectively, with 10 bases between them. The germline V gene encodes CDR1 DFQATT and CDR2 SNEGSKA (reference sequence). This CDR3 is 14 amino acids long. The chain's CDR3 is CSARWGEGTDTQYF. In DNA form, the CDR3 reads TGCAGTGCTAGATGGGGGGAGGGCACAGATACGCAGTATTTT.

This clonotype was observed many times. The chain combines TRBV29-1 with TRBJ1-2; no definite D call. Germline V gives CDR1 SQVTM, CDR2 ANQGSEA. The CDR3 sequence is 12 residues long. V lost 6 bases, J lost 6 bases, and 14 bases lay in between. This CDR3 is CSVAQGLDGYTF. DNA of the CDR3: TGCAGCGTCGCTCAAGGGTTGGATGGCTACACCTTC.

This clonotype has a count of ten or more. J is TRBJ1-3 and V is TRBV3-1, with D unclear. This CDR3 has 15 amino acids. Looked up from germline, CDR1 is LGHDT and CDR2 is YNNKEL (reference sequence). V was trimmed by 1 base and J by 0 bases, leaving 7 bases between them. The CDR3 DNA is TGTGCCAGCAGCCAAGGCAGTAGCTCTGGAAACACCATATATTTT. Protein: CASSQGSSSGNTIYF.

This clonotype occurred many times. The gene calls are TRBV18 and TRBJ2-7; 13 nucleotides align to TRBD2. The J segment lost 3 bases and the V segment lost 4 bases, leaving 3 bases of the junction unmatched. Germline V CDR1 and CDR2: KGHSH, LQKENI. The CDR3 has 15 residues. CDR3 in amino acids: CASSLRTSGGYEQYF. The CDR3 coding sequence is TGTGCCAGCTCACTTAGGACTAGCGGGGGCTACGAGCAGTACTTC.